This T cell receptor (beta chain) was recovered during a study of OX40 agonist ivuxolimab in advanced cancers. Study-wide points: CD4+ and CD8+ blood T cells expanded clonally by week 6 at 0.1 to 3.0 mg/kg.

Profiled with immunoSEQ multiplex PCR; TCRdb holds only in-frame clones, not every one. The table lists about 61,000 clones, roughly nine tenths of them singletons. A word on this clone: Its antigen is still unknown.

Sample: CD4+ or CD8+ T cells sorted from blood, taken in a trial of the OX40 agonist ivuxolimab. The source is an adult with an advanced solid tumor such as melanoma, head and neck, liver or kidney cancer.

Written as DNA, the CDR3 is TGCAGCGTGAGGACAGGGGGCTCTGGGGCCAACGTCCTGACTTTC. Translated, it gives CSVRTGGSGANVLTF. The chain links TRBV29-1 to TRBJ2-6, with 10 bases lining up with TRBD1. The length of the CDR3 is 15 residues. CDR1 SQVTM and CDR2 ANQGSEA come from the germline V gene. The J segment lost 0 bases and the V segment lost 6 bases, leaving 2 bases of the junction unmatched. Drawing the rest from reference TRBV29-1 and TRBJ2-6, the complete variable domain is SAVISQKPSRDICQRGTSLTIQCQVDSQVTMMFWYRQQPGQSLTLIATANQGSEATYESGFVIDKFPISRPNLTFSTLTVSNMSPEDSSIYLCSVRTGGSGANVLTFGAGSRLTVL.